This TCR beta chain was identified in a study of T cell repertoires in cytomegalovirus infection. For the study at large: Indications of both CMV infection and matching HLA type were provided by public TCR beta signatures.

One entry per CDR3 protein, called by TCRdb with MiXCR from the reads. The sample holds tens of thousands of distinct CDR3 sequences, 20% seen once. Germline V lookup: CDR1 DFQATT, CDR2 SNEGSKA (reference sequence). The CDR3 contains 15 residues. The V end lost 6 bases, the J end lost 3 bases, and 21 bases lay between the germline ends. This clonotype appeared once. As yet, its antigen is unknown. Study conclusions and caveats: The cumulative frequency of public TCR beta families identified carriers of CMV plus the relevant HLA.

This receptor was taken from a human donor in good health (CMV status not recorded). Some clones in this sample may be carry-over from other donors' samples. This chain uses TRBV20-1 with TRBJ2-7, with TRBD2 as a possible D gene (5 bases). Specimen: CD8+ T cells from cultured PBMCs, collected from culture after CMV antigen stimulation. This chain's CDR3 is CSAKNSRGPNYEQYF. CDR3 bases: TGCAGTGCCAAAAACTCCCGAGGGCCAAACTACGAGCAGTACTTC.